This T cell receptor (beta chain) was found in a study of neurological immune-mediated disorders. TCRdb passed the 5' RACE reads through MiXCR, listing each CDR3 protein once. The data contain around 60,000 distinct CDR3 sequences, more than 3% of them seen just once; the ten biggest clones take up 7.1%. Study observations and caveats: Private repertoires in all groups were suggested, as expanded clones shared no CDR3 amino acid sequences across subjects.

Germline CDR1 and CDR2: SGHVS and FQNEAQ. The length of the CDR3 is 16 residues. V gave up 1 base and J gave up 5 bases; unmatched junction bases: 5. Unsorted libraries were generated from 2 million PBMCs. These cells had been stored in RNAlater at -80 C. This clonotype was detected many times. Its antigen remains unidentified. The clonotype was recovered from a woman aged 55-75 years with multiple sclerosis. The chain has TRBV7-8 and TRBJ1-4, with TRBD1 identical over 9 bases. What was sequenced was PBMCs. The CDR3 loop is CASSLDRGTGNEKLFF. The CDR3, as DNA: TGTGCCAGCAGCTTAGACCGGGGGACAGGGAATGAAAAACTGTTTTTT.